The 9 T cell receptor beta chains below all came from one sample that was sequenced in a study of T cells in Graves' hyperthyroidism and ophthalmopathy. The investigators amplified TCR beta CDR3 regions from RNA transcripts. TCR CDR3 underwent first-round RT-PCR with the HTBI primer set. A single record per CDR3 protein comes from TCRdb applying MiXCR to the multiplex PCR reads. The top ten clones hold under 20% of a sample with approximately 530,000 distinct CDR3 sequences, roughly a sixth of them seen once. The sequenced sample was blood. The receptor set was obtained from a woman aged 18-30 years with Graves' hyperthyroidism.

This clonotype was found many times. The rearrangement links TRBV4-2 to TRBJ1-1; D is unresolved. Trimming took off 4 bases at V and 1 base at J, with 16 bases between the two ends. Germline-derived CDR1 and CDR2 are LGHNA and YNFKEQ. The CDR3 extends over 16 amino acids. Here the CDR3 reads CASSPPGGQRNTEAFF. CDR3 bases: TGTGCCAGCAGCCCTCCCGGAGGGCAGCGGAACACTGAAGCTTTCTTT.

This clonotype was observed many times. J is TRBJ1-2 and V is TRBV20-1; D might be TRBD1 (5 bases). The CDR3 is 13 residues long. The V gene's germline CDR1 is DFQATT and CDR2 SNEGSKA (reference sequence). Trimming removed 0 bases from V and 1 base from J, with 6 bases in between. CDR3 region: CSAREGGNYGYTF. The CDR3 DNA is TGCAGTGCTAGAGAGGGGGGTAACTATGGCTACACCTTC.

Only a few counts were recorded for this clonotype. J is TRBJ2-5 and V is TRBV6-5; D is possibly TRBD2 (6 bases). The CDR3 is 15 residues long. V was pared by 0 bases and J by 5 bases, with 13 bases between. Per the germline V gene, CDR1 is MNHEY and CDR2 is SVGAGI. The DNA for the CDR3 is TGTGCCAGCAGTTACTCGGGAGGACGCGGGGAGACCCAGTACTTC. This gives the protein CASSYSGGRGETQYF.

This chain connects TRBV4-2 to TRBJ2-1, with 10 bases fitting TRBD1. V was pared by 1 base and J by 7 bases, with 4 bases of the junction left unmatched. This CDR3 comprises 15 residues. Per germline, CDR1 LGHNA and CDR2 YNFKEQ. CDR3 nucleotide sequence: TGTGCCAGCAGCCAAGGACAGGGGGCTGTAAATGAGCAGTTCTTC. It translates to CASSQGQGAVNEQFF.

This clonotype has ten or more counts. The chain carries TRBV29-1 and TRBJ2-7; 12 nucleotides match TRBD1. The CDR3 runs 15 residues. The V and J ends lost 4 bases and 5 bases, in that order; junction bases with no gene match: 9. The germline V gene encodes CDR1 SQVTM and CDR2 ANQGSEA. The CDR3 region is CSVGSGTGGADEQYF. The CDR3 nucleotides are TGCAGCGTTGGATCCGGGACAGGGGGCGCCGACGAGCAGTACTTC.

This chain joins TRBV6-4 and TRBJ2-7; possible D gene TRBD2, 7 bases. CDR3 length: 14 amino acids. Germline V gives CDR1 MRHNA, CDR2 SNTAGT. V dropped 5 bases and J dropped 7 bases, with 18 bases sitting between them. CDR3 sequence (DNA): TGTGCCAGCAGTTCCCCCGCGGGGGCGAGAGAGCAGTACTTC. It is translated as CASSSPAGAREQYF.

The chain has TRBV24-1 and TRBJ1-2; unclear D gene. CDR1 and CDR2 from the germline V gene are KGHDR and SFDVKD. The germline V and J ends were trimmed by 3 bases and 4 bases, with 8 bases remaining between them. The CDR3 is 13 amino acids. CDR3 residues: CATSDPPAYGYTF. CDR3 nucleotides: TGTGCCACCAGTGATCCCCCAGCCTATGGCTACACCTTC.

Worth noting for this clonotype: The junction does not match germline at one end; this may be a read error. The V gene is TRBV5-1, the J gene TRBJ2-7, with 15 bases fitting TRBD2. Germline V gene lookup returns CDR1 SGHRS and CDR2 YFSETQ. The CDR3 consists of 15 residues. The CDR3 nucleotides read TGCGCCTGCAGCTTGGGGACTAGCGGGGGGTACGAGCAGTACTTC. Its protein is CACSLGTSGGYEQYF.

The V gene is TRBV6-1, the J gene TRBJ2-2; no clear D. This CDR3 spans 16 amino acids. Trimming took 3 bases from V and 1 from J, leaving 12 bases between them. Per the germline V gene, CDR1 is MNHNS and CDR2 is SASEGT. Here the CDR3 DNA reads TGTGCCAGCAGTGACCCGGTGCCCCGGAACACCGGGGAGCTGTTTTTT. Amino acids: CASSDPVPRNTGELFF.